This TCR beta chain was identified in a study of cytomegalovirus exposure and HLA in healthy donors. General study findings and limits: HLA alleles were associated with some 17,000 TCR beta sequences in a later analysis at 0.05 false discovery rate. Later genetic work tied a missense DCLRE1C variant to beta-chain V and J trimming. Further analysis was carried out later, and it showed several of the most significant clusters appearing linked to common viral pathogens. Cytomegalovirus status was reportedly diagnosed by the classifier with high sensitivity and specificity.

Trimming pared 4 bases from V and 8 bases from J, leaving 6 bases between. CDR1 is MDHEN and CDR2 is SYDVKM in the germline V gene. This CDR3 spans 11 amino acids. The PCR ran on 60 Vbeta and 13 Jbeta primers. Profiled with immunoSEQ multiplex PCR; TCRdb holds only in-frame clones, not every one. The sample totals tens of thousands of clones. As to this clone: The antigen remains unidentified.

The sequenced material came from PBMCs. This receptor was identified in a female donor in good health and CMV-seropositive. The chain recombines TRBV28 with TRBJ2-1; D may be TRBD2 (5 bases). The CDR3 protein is CASSSRDEQFF. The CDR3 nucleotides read TGTGCCAGCAGTTCGCGGGATGAGCAGTTCTTC.